This TCR beta chain was observed in a study of blood T cells in healthy people across ages. This CDR3 contains 16 residues. V gave up 0 bases and J gave up 5 bases, with 16 bases separating them. Germline CDR1 and CDR2: MNHNS and SASEGT. Study outcomes and limitations: It was held that the diversity estimates obtained from one million T cells were underestimates. With age, beta diversity per million T cells declined roughly linearly, significantly by about 37.

Comment on this clonotype: Its antigen is undetermined.

Ten milliliters of peripheral blood were drawn from each donor. A second PCR, run for about 7 to 11 cycles, used a sample-barcoded 5' primer plus a J-beta primer mix. A template-switch adaptor with 12 random nucleotides tagged each cDNA molecule. One entry per CDR3 protein results from TCRdb running MiXCR on the 5' RACE reads. Seen here are some 780,000 distinct CDR3 sequences, just over 55% observed once, and the top ten hold roughly 26%. This clonotype originated in a man in his forties or fifties in good health. The source material was blood. This chain uses TRBV6-1 with TRBJ2-5, with D possibly matching TRBD2 (7 bases). The CDR3 loop reads CASSEAKPGGAETQYF. The CDR3 DNA follows: TGTGCCAGCAGTGAAGCGAAGCCGGGGGGCGCGGAGACCCAGTACTTC.